The 17 T cell receptor beta chains presented below share a single source sample, sequenced in a study of cytomegalovirus exposure and HLA in healthy donors. The primer mix had 60 Vbeta and 13 Jbeta primers. The method was immunoSEQ multiplex PCR; TCRdb's version includes in-frame clones alone and lacks a portion of them. In the table there are roughly 120,000 clones, 82% of which are singletons. The sequencing input was PBMCs. These receptors all stem from a woman under 30 in good health and CMV-seronegative.

The chain joins TRBV25-1 to TRBJ1-3, with D perhaps TRBD1 (5 bases). CDR1 MGHDK and CDR2 SYGVNS come from the germline V gene. The CDR3 runs 14 residues. V gave up 5 bases and J gave up 4 bases, with 12 bases separating them. The CDR3 region has the DNA TGTGCCAGCAGTTTGGGACTTGGCGGAAACACCATATATTTT. Its translation: CASSLGLGGNTIYF.

The chain employs TRBV7-2 and TRBJ2-3, with 7 bases aligning to TRBD1. The CDR3 runs 14 residues. The germline gives CDR1 SGHTA, CDR2 FQGNSA. The V and J ends lost 0 bases and 7 bases, in that order; junction bases with no gene match: 4. This CDR3 is CASSLAGQRNTQYF. CDR3 DNA sequence: TGTGCCAGCAGCTTAGCGGGACAGCGAAATACGCAGTATTTT.

There are a few counts of this clone. The chain links TRBV7-9 to TRBJ2-5, with a weak D call TRBD2 (5 bases). The CDR3 contains 13 residues. Germline CDR1 reads SEHNR; CDR2 reads FQNEAQ (reference sequence). The V end lost 3 bases, the J end lost 9 bases, and 14 bases lay between the germline ends. CDR3 loop: CASSLEAVRAQYF. The CDR3 nucleotides are TGTGCCAGCAGCTTGGAGGCGGTCCGGGCCCAGTACTTC.

This chain uses TRBV7-2 with TRBJ2-1, with TRBD2 matching over 8 bases. J was trimmed by 8 bases and V by 6 bases; bases with no gene match: 12. Germline V CDR1 and CDR2: SGHTA, FQGNSA. CDR3 length equals 15 residues. The CDR3 region has the DNA TGTGCCAGCAGTACCGGGACTAGTTGGAACTATGAGCAGTTCTTC. Protein product: CASSTGTSWNYEQFF. The full variable domain, rest sourced from reference TRBV7-2 and TRBJ2-1, is GAGVSQSPSNKVTEKGKDVELRCDPISGHTALYWYRQSLGQGLEFLIYFQGNSAPDKSGLPSDRFSAERTGGSVSTLTIQRTQQEDSAVYLCASSTGTSWNYEQFFGPGTRLTVL.

The chain couples TRBV14 to TRBJ2-6, with TRBD1 matching 9 bases. V was pared by 3 bases and J by 1 base, with 13 bases of the junction left unmatched. The CDR3 extends over 20 amino acids. CDR1 SGHDN and CDR2 FVKESK come from the germline V gene. The CDR3 coding sequence is TGTGCCAGCAGCCATCTAAATCCGGGACAGGGAACGTCTGGGGCCAACGTCCTGACTTTC. Translating gives CASSHLNPGQGTSGANVLTF.

V and J are TRBV20-1 and TRBJ1-2, with D unresolved. V shed 1 base and J shed 7 bases, with 4 bases lying between them. From germline, CDR1 is DFQATT and CDR2 SNEGSKA (reference sequence). The CDR3 extends over 10 amino acids. CDR3 in DNA: TGCAGTGCTAGAGTCGTTGGCTACACCTTC. This encodes CSARVVGYTF.

J is TRBJ2-7 and V is TRBV6-5; D possibly corresponds to TRBD2 (6 bases). CDR3 size: 13 residues. V was pared by 6 bases and J by 6 bases, with 15 bases between. CDR1 MNHEY and CDR2 SVGAGI come from the germline V gene. CDR3 protein: CASSRVPEGEQYV. CDR3 DNA sequence: TGTGCCAGCAGCCGAGTGCCGGAGGGCGAGCAGTACGTC.

The J gene is TRBJ1-1, the V gene TRBV5-1, with 9 bases fitting TRBD1. This CDR3 is 12 amino acids long. Per the germline V gene, CDR1 is SGHRS and CDR2 is YFSETQ. J was trimmed by 8 bases and V by 4 bases; bases with no gene match: 3. The CDR3 sequence is CASSTGTGEAFF. The CDR3 DNA reads as TGCGCCAGCAGCACCGGGACAGGGGAAGCTTTCTTT.

The rearrangement uses TRBV10-1 and TRBJ1-3; 7 nucleotides match TRBD1. The CDR3 consists of 16 residues. CDR1 and CDR2 (germline): WNHNN, SYGVQD (reference sequence). With V trimmed by 6 bases and J by 4 bases, 12 bases remained unmatched. The CDR3 loop is CASSAKTGVLGNTIYF. As DNA, the CDR3 is TGCGCCAGCAGCGCTAAAACAGGGGTTTTAGGAAACACCATATATTTT.

V usage is TRBV14 and J usage is TRBJ1-2, with D perhaps TRBD1 (6 bases). The V gene's germline CDR1 is SGHDN and CDR2 FVKESK. The V end lost 1 base, the J end lost 2 bases, and 11 bases lay between the germline ends. The CDR3 extends over 15 amino acids. CDR3 sequence (DNA): TGTGCCAGCAGCCAAGCCCAGGGGCCAAACTATGGCTACACCTTC. Translated, it gives CASSQAQGPNYGYTF.

In the case of this clone: At one of its ends the junction is not consistent with the germline gene, which may arise from a read error. The chain couples TRBV18 to TRBJ2-7; 11 positions match TRBD2. The CDR3 spans 16 residues. Germline V gene lookup returns CDR1 KGHSH and CDR2 LQKENI. The CDR3 is CASSPPGLAVSYEQYF. Here the CDR3 DNA reads TGTGCCAGCTCGCCACCGGGACTAGCGGTATCCTACGAGCAGTACTTC.

V is TRBV6-5 and J is TRBJ2-3; D unclear. V was pared by 6 bases and J by 3 bases, with 7 bases between. The CDR3 totals 12 residues. The germline CDR1 and CDR2 sequences are MNHEY and SVGAGI. The CDR3, as DNA: TGTGCCAGCAGATCAATTACAGATACGCAGTATTTT. As protein: CASRSITDTQYF.

This chain connects TRBV7-9 to TRBJ1-5; D is ambiguous. Germline values: CDR1 SEHNR, CDR2 FQNEAQ (reference sequence). The CDR3 runs to 13 residues. V was shortened by 5 bases and J by 5 bases, with 10 bases between the two germline ends. The CDR3 DNA reads TGTGCCAGCAGCCGGTCGGCGGATCAGCCCCAGCATTTT. Amino acids: CASSRSADQPQHF.

This chain connects TRBV29-1 to TRBJ1-1, with 8 nucleotides matching TRBD1. This CDR3 is 11 amino acids long. The germline CDR1 and CDR2 sequences are SQVTM and ANQGSEA. V was clipped by 6 bases and J by 6 bases; unmatched bases: 3. The CDR3 protein is CSVEQGAEAFF. CDR3 in DNA: TGCAGCGTAGAACAGGGGGCTGAAGCTTTCTTT. The full variable domain, its missing parts supplied by reference TRBV29-1 and TRBJ1-1, is SAVISQKPSRDICQRGTSLTIQCQVDSQVTMMFWYRQQPGQSLTLIATANQGSEATYESGFVIDKFPISRPNLTFSTLTVSNMSPEDSSIYLCSVEQGAEAFFGQGTRLTVV.

This chain's CDR3 is CASSYSQDAGNTEAFF. CDR3 sequence (DNA): TGTGCCAGCAGTTACTCTCAGGACGCGGGGAACACTGAAGCTTTCTTT. This chain uses TRBV6-5 with TRBJ1-1; D is unclear. This CDR3 has 16 amino acids. Germline CDR1 is MNHEY and CDR2 is SVGAGI. With 0 bases removed from V and 1 base from J, the gap between germline ends came to 12 bases.

The chain links TRBV4-2 to TRBJ2-4; 9 positions agree with TRBD2. Trimming took 2 bases from V and 5 from J; bases not matched to a gene: 10. CDR1 and CDR2 from the germline V gene are LGHNA and YNFKEQ. The CDR3 runs 17 residues. DNA for the CDR3: TGTGCCAGCAGCCAAAGGGGATTCGAGCGGGAGGAAAACATTCAGTACTTC. Its translation: CASSQRGFEREENIQYF.

V is TRBV25-1 and J is TRBJ2-7; 7 bases line up with TRBD2. This CDR3 region has 18 residues. J lost 2 bases, V lost 4 bases, and 17 bases had no gene match. From germline, CDR1 is MGHDK and CDR2 SYGVNS. CDR3 bases: TGTGCCAGCAGTGTCCCCTCTGGGGGGGGAACTTCCCCCTACGAGCAGTACTTC. The encoded protein is CASSVPSGGGTSPYEQYF.